These T cell receptor beta chains were read from a single sample in a study of breast tumors, draining lymph nodes, adjacent tissues. TCRdb redid the calling of the multiplex PCR reads with MiXCR, one entry per CDR3 protein. The sample consists of under 250,000 distinct CDR3 sequences, about 34% of them appearing once. Sequencing input: axillary lymph node tissue. The origin of the receptors is a female donor with breast cancer. Some clones in this sample may be carry-over from other donors' samples. The CDR3 runs from the conserved cysteine through the conserved F or W. Each record gives: V gene, D gene, clone size, J gene, CDR3 DNA, CDR3 protein. The D gene is left open where the match is weak. A clone size is listed for some rows: how often the clone was seen (once, few, many), or a class if it is expanded.

TRBV3-1	TRBD2	many	TRBJ2-2	TGTGCCAGCAGCCAACTACCGGGGGGCACCGGGGAGCTGTTTTTT	CASSQLPGGTGELFF
TRBV2	NA	few	TRBJ1-5	TGTGCCAGCAGTGAAAGTGGGGCAGTCATCGTCAATCAGCCCCAGCATTTT	CASSESGAVIVNQPQHF
TRBV29-1	NA	many	TRBJ2-3	TGCAGCGTTGAATCGAGCGGCACAGATACGCAGTATTTT	CSVESSGTDTQYF
TRBV30	NA	few	TRBJ1-1	TGTGCCTGTCGCCCCTTTTGGGAATCGAACACTGAAGCTTTCTTT	CACRPFWESNTEAFF
TRBV28	TRBD1	many	TRBJ1-2	TGTGCCAGCAGTACCCCGGGACAGCGGGCTGGCTACACCTTC	CASSTPGQRAGYTF
TRBV18	TRBD1	NA	TRBJ2-5	TGTGCCAGCTCCCCTGGGACAGGGGGCTTTTTAGAGACCCAGTACTTC	CASSPGTGGFLETQYF
TRBV5-8	NA	few	TRBJ1-1	TGTGCCAGCAGCTTCCCCAGGGGAGGGAACACTGAAGCTTTCTTT	CASSFPRGGNTEAFF
TRBV20-1	NA	many	TRBJ2-7	TGCAGTGCCCAGGGGACTCGAACTTACGAGCAGTACTTC	CSAQGTRTYEQYF
TRBV6-2/TRBV6-3	NA	many	TRBJ1-5	TGTGCCAGCAGGGAACCGGGGTGGGGGAATCAGCCCCAGCATTTT	CASREPGWGNQPQHF
TRBV4-2	NA	many	TRBJ1-3	TGTGCCAGCAGCCAAGAAAGGCGAGGGGCAGCTGGAAACACCATATATTTT	CASSQERRGAAGNTIYF
TRBV6-5	NA	many	TRBJ2-7	TGTGCCAGCAGTTACAAACATGCTAGCTCCTACGAGCAGTACTTC	CASSYKHASSYEQYF
TRBV19	NA	NA	TRBJ1-4	TGTGCCAGTGGACCGAGGAGGACCTCGAATGAAAAACTGTTTTTT	CASGPRRTSNEKLFF
TRBV5-1	NA	many	TRBJ2-2	TGCGCCAGCAGGTTAGGGCAGGGAAGAACCGGGGAGCTGTTTTTT	CASRLGQGRTGELFF
TRBV12-3/TRBV12-4	NA	many	TRBJ2-1	TGTGCCAGCAGTTCCTCCGGGACCACCTACAATGAGCAGTTCTTC	CASSSSGTTYNEQFF
TRBV20-1	TRBD1	NA	TRBJ1-6	TGCAGTGCCGCCCGCAGGGGCCGTATAATGGGACAGAATAATTCACCCCTCCACTTT	CSAARRGRIMGQNNSPLHF
TRBV20-1	NA	many	TRBJ2-7	TGCAGTGCCGCAGGGGGCGGGAGATTGTACGAGCAGTACTTC	CSAAGGGRLYEQYF
TRBV5-1	NA	NA	TRBJ2-3	TGCGCCAGCAGTCGACAGGTAGTCGCAGATACGCAGTATTTT	CASSRQVVADTQYF
TRBV6-5	NA	NA	TRBJ1-2	TGTGCCAGCAGTTATGAGGGGGGGGGAGGCTACACCTTC	CASSYEGGGGYTF
TRBV28	TRBD2	NA	TRBJ2-1	TGTGCCAGCAGACCGGGACTAGCGGGAGGCAAATCCAATGAGCAGTTCTTC	CASRPGLAGGKSNEQFF
TRBV2	TRBD2	many	TRBJ2-1	TGTGCCAGCAGTGAAACAGGGAGGTGGGGACTAGCGGGAGGTGGAAATGATGAGCAGTTCTTC	CASSETGRWGLAGGGNDEQFF
TRBV6-2/TRBV6-3	NA	few	TRBJ2-7	TGTGCCAGCAGGCCACTAGGGAATGGGGAGCAGTACTTC	CASRPLGNGEQYF
TRBV2	TRBD1	many	TRBJ1-5	TGTGCCAGCAGTGAATGGGGACAGCGCAGGAGCCAGCCCCAGCATTTT	CASSEWGQRRSQPQHF
TRBV6-7	NA	NA	TRBJ2-6	TGTGCCAGCCCCTTCCAGAACAGGGGGGCCAACGTCCTGACTTTC	CASPFQNRGANVLTF
TRBV6-2/TRBV6-3	NA	many	TRBJ1-3	TGTGCCAGCAGTTACCCAACGGGGGTCACTGGAAACACCATATATTTT	CASSYPTGVTGNTIYF
TRBV30	TRBD1	many	TRBJ2-5	TGTGCCTGGAGTGTGACAGGGCTCCAAGAGACCCAGTACTTC	CAWSVTGLQETQYF
TRBV7-9	TRBD1	many	TRBJ1-1	TGTGCCAGCAGCCTTGGACAGGGTAACACTGAAGCTTTCTTT	CASSLGQGNTEAFF
TRBV28	NA	few	TRBJ2-1	TGTGCCAGCAGTTCCGGTGGGACGTACTTGGGCAATGAGCAGTTCTTC	CASSSGGTYLGNEQFF
TRBV12-3/TRBV12-4	NA	many	TRBJ2-1	TGTGCCAGCAGTTTAGGCGAGTACAATGAGCAGTTCTTC	CASSLGEYNEQFF
TRBV5-1	TRBD2	many	TRBJ2-3	TGCGCCAGCAGCTTGGGACTAGCGGGACCCGATACGCAGTATTTT	CASSLGLAGPDTQYF
TRBV18	TRBD2	few	TRBJ2-1	TGTGCCAGCTCACTAACCTTAGCGGGAGTTAAGAATGAGCAGTTCTTC	CASSLTLAGVKNEQFF
TRBV7-9	NA	many	TRBJ2-1	TGTGCCAGCAGCTTGTCCCCGGAGGGCAATGAGCAGTTCTTC	CASSLSPEGNEQFF
TRBV6-5	TRBD1	many	TRBJ2-5	TGTGCCAGCAGCCCGGGACAGGGTAGGCTCAGGGCCCAGTACTTC	CASSPGQGRLRAQYF
TRBV3-1	NA	many	TRBJ2-7	TGTGCCAGCAGCCAACTCGACTACGAGCAGTACTTC	CASSQLDYEQYF
TRBV6-1	TRBD2	NA	TRBJ2-3	TGTGCCAGTAGCGGGGGGGCCTTGACAGATACGCAGTATTTT	CASSGGALTDTQYF
TRBV6-5	NA	NA	TRBJ1-4	TGTGCCAGCAGTCCCTCTCGAGTCGGGAATGAAAAACTGTTTTTT	CASSPSRVGNEKLFF
TRBV20-1	NA	many	TRBJ2-3	TGCAGTGCTAGAGGAGGGTTAGAGACAGATACGCAGTATTTT	CSARGGLETDTQYF
TRBV9	NA	many	TRBJ1-5	TGTGCCAGCAGCTCCGGAGGAAGCAATCAGCCCCAGCATTTT	CASSSGGSNQPQHF
TRBV7-2	NA	many	TRBJ1-5	TGTGCCAGCAGCCCCCCCAATCAGCCCCAGCATTTT	CASSPPNQPQHF
TRBV29-1	NA	many	TRBJ2-5	TGCAGCGTCTACGACAATAACCAAGAGACCCAGTACTTC	CSVYDNNQETQYF
TRBV6-6	NA	NA	TRBJ1-4	TGTGTCAGCAGTCACGGGAGTATAGAAAAACTGTTTTTT	CVSSHGSIEKLFF
TRBV28	TRBD1	NA	TRBJ2-4	TGTGCCAGCCTGGGACAGGGCAAAAACATTCAGTACTTC	CASLGQGKNIQYF
TRBV4-3	NA	many	TRBJ1-3	TGCGCCAGCAGCCAAGTCTTGGCTGGAAACACCATATATTTT	CASSQVLAGNTIYF
TRBV20-1	TRBD2	many	TRBJ2-1	TGCAGTGCTATCTCACTAGCGGGGAACAATGAGCAGTTCTTC	CSAISLAGNNEQFF
TRBV9	NA	many	TRBJ2-1	TGTGCCAGCAGCGAACCGGGTTCCTGGAATGAGCAGTCCTTC	CASSEPGSWNEQSF
TRBV20-1	NA	NA	TRBJ2-3	TGCAGTGCTAGAAACCCCGGACTCAGCACAGATACGCAGTATTTT	CSARNPGLSTDTQYF
TRBV19	TRBD2	NA	TRBJ2-1	TGTGCCAGTAGTCCCCAGACTAGCGGGTCCCACAATGAGCAGTTCTTC	CASSPQTSGSHNEQFF
TRBV28	NA	few	TRBJ1-2	TGTGCCAGCAGTTTTGAAGGAGGGGGCTATGGCTACACCTTC	CASSFEGGGYGYTF
TRBV20-1	NA	few	TRBJ2-2	TGCAGTGCTGCTGAACTAGACACCGGGGAGCTGTTTTTT	CSAAELDTGELFF
TRBV28	TRBD1	many	TRBJ1-4	TGTGCCAGCAGTCAGGACAGGGTAGGAAAACTGTTTTTT	CASSQDRVGKLFF
TRBV24-1	TRBD1	NA	TRBJ2-3	TGTGCCACCAGTGATCGGACAGGATACACAGATACGCAGTATTTT	CATSDRTGYTDTQYF
TRBV3-2	NA	many	TRBJ2-1	TGTGCCAGCAGCCAAGATCCCTTTTTTGGGGACAAGGACCTCTTC	CASSQDPFFGDKDLF
TRBV29-1	TRBD2	NA	TRBJ2-1	TGCAGCGGGACTAGCGGGATCTCCTACAATGAGCAGTTCTTC	CSGTSGISYNEQFF
TRBV2	NA	many	TRBJ2-3	TGTGCCAGCAGTTTACCCAGCGGAGGCACAGATACGCAGTATTTT	CASSLPSGGTDTQYF
TRBV6-5	NA	many	TRBJ1-2	TGTGCCAGCAGTCCTCAGAATCGGGGGGGCTACACCTTC	CASSPQNRGGYTF
TRBV5-1	NA	many	TRBJ2-1	TGCGCCAGCAGCTTGGTTAGCGGTAGCTACAATGAGCAGTTCTTC	CASSLVSGSYNEQFF
TRBV6-5	NA	many	TRBJ1-4	TGTGCCAGCAGTTACTCGTTAAGGGATGCCGAAAAACTGTTTTTT	CASSYSLRDAEKLFF
TRBV28	TRBD2	many	TRBJ2-7	TGTGCCAGCAGTTCGGGACTAGCGGACTCCTACGAGCAGTACTTC	CASSSGLADSYEQYF
TRBV12-3/TRBV12-4	NA	NA	TRBJ1-1	TGTGCCAGCAGTTTAAGGGTGGATGAAGCTTTCTTT	CASSLRVDEAFF
TRBV6-2/TRBV6-3	NA	many	TRBJ2-1	TGTGCCAGCAGTTACAACGCCTGGGATGAGCAGTTCTTC	CASSYNAWDEQFF